The 32 T cell receptor beta chains in this list originate from one sample, sequenced in a study of blood T cell repertoires in COVID-19. Only in-frame clones appear in the TCRdb table, and some are missing; sequencing was by immunoSEQ multiplex PCR. The sample consists of some 530,000 clones, around 85% of them appearing once. Sequencing was carried out using peripheral blood. These receptor sequences come from a human donor in a cohort sampled during active COVID-19.

The rearrangement links TRBV18 to TRBJ2-2, with TRBD2 matching 8 bases. The V gene's germline CDR1 is KGHSH and CDR2 LQKENI. The trim removed 6 bases at V and 2 bases at J, leaving 8 bases unmatched. This CDR3 comprises 16 residues. The CDR3 region has the DNA TGTGCCAGCTCCCCGGAGGCGGGAGGAAACACCGGGGAGCTGTTTTTT. Amino acids: CASSPEAGGNTGELFF.

The chain has TRBV5-1 and TRBJ2-7; D is perhaps TRBD1 (6 bases). The CDR3 is 13 amino acids. V was cut by 4 bases and J by 2 bases, with 10 bases left in between. Per the germline V gene, CDR1 is SGHRS and CDR2 is YFSETQ. In DNA, the CDR3 is TGCGCCAGCAGCACCACAGGGACCTACGAGCAGTACTTC. Translated, it gives CASSTTGTYEQYF.

The gene calls are TRBV15 and TRBJ2-3; 9 bases match TRBD2. The CDR3 runs to 18 residues. Germline loops: CDR1 LNHNV, CDR2 YYDKDF (reference sequence). With 0 bases clipped from V and 2 bases from J, the junction kept 9 bases outside the gene matches. CDR3 bases: TGTGCCACCAGCAGAGATATTGGGCGGGAGGGATTCACAGATACGCAGTATTTT. Its translation is CATSRDIGREGFTDTQYF.

The rearrangement joins TRBV6-2 or TRBV6-3 to TRBJ2-7; no reliable D call. CDR3 length: 15 amino acids. The germline V gene has CDR1 MNHEY and CDR2 SVGEGT. The V gene lost 2 bases and the J gene lost 5 bases, with 16 bases spanning the gap. This CDR3 is CASSYPQAAKDEQYF. CDR3 sequence (DNA): TGTGCCAGCAGTTACCCTCAGGCTGCGAAAGACGAGCAGTACTTC.

This chain joins TRBV30 and TRBJ2-1; 8 bases are a match to TRBD1. The trim removed 3 bases at V and 9 bases at J, leaving 7 bases unmatched. Germline-derived CDR1 and CDR2 are GTSNPN and SVGIG (reference sequence). The CDR3 loop spans 13 amino acids. DNA for the CDR3: TGTGCCTGGAGGGCACAGGGGGTAGGTGAGCAGTTCTTC. As protein: CAWRAQGVGEQFF. Using reference TRBV30 and TRBJ2-1 for the parts outside the CDR3, the full variable domain is SQTIHQWPATLVQPVGSPLSLECTVEGTSNPNLYWYRQAAGRGLQLLFYSVGIGQISSEVPQNLSASRPQDRQFILSSKKLLLSDSGFYLCAWRAQGVGEQFFGPGTRLTVL.

This chain uses TRBV5-8 with TRBJ2-7; 9 bases map to TRBD1. The CDR3 consists of 15 residues. Germline trimming cut 1 base from V and 4 bases from J; bases unmatched to any gene: 6. Germline CDR1 SGHTS, CDR2 YDEGEE. The CDR3 nucleotides are TGTGCCAGCAGCTTGATGCCGGGACAGGGTTACGAGCAGTACTTC. Translating gives CASSLMPGQGYEQYF.

This clone was recorded only once. The chain links TRBV5-6 to TRBJ2-1, with D tentatively TRBD2 (6 bases). Germline V gene sequence: CDR1 SGHDT, CDR2 YYEEEE. V was cut by 4 bases and J by 1 base, with 15 bases left in between. The CDR3 has 16 residues. The CDR3 reads CASSEWGTSSYNEQFF. CDR3 nucleotides: TGTGCCAGCAGCGAGTGGGGGACTTCGTCCTACAATGAGCAGTTCTTC.

The rearrangement links TRBV11-2 to TRBJ2-2, with a tentative D call TRBD2 (7 bases). Germline-derived CDR1 and CDR2 are SGHAT and FQNNGV. The V gene lost 7 bases and the J gene lost 5 bases, with 14 bases spanning the gap. The CDR3 covers 14 residues. The CDR3 coding sequence is TGTGCCAGCACTGCGGGGGCGACGACCGGGGAGCTGTTTTTT. Encoded protein: CASTAGATTGELFF.

This clone was observed once. This chain joins TRBV28 and TRBJ2-2; 14 nucleotides align to TRBD2. With 7 bases clipped from V and 5 bases from J, the junction kept 3 bases outside the gene matches. The germline V gene encodes CDR1 MDHEN and CDR2 SYDVKM. This CDR3 contains 15 residues. The DNA for the CDR3 is TGTGCCAGCATGACTAGCGGGAGGGATACCGGGGAGCTGTTTTTT. Its translation: CASMTSGRDTGELFF.

The table lists this clone with a count of one. V usage is TRBV19 and J usage is TRBJ1-4; TRBD1 agrees at 9 bases. The V and J ends lost 4 bases and 8 bases, in that order; junction bases with no gene match: 8. The CDR3 length is 15 residues. Per germline, CDR1 LNHDA and CDR2 SQIVND (reference sequence). The DNA for the CDR3 is TGTGCCAGTAGTAGACCACAGGGGGCAGGAGAAAAACTGTTTTTT. Amino acids: CASSRPQGAGEKLFF.

The DNA of the CDR3 is TGCAGTGCGCAGGACAGTTTCGAGCAGTACTTC. This translates into CSAQDSFEQYF. This chain links TRBV20-1 with TRBJ2-7, with D perhaps matching TRBD1 (6 bases). V lost 6 bases and J lost 6, with 12 bases in between. This CDR3 has 11 residues. Per the germline V gene, CDR1 is DFQATT and CDR2 is SNEGSKA (reference sequence).

The chain carries TRBV5-6 and TRBJ1-1, with D maybe TRBD1 (6 bases). The CDR3 length is 15 residues. Germline assignment: CDR1 SGHDT and CDR2 YYEEEE. Trimming removed 0 bases at V and 5 bases at J, with 14 bases between. CDR3 region: CASSLAQGQGTEAFF. CDR3 bases: TGTGCCAGCAGCTTGGCCCAGGGGCAGGGAACTGAAGCTTTCTTT. Together with reference TRBV5-6 and TRBJ1-1, the CDR3 gives the full variable domain: DAGVTQSPTHLIKTRGQQVTLRCSPKSGHDTVSWYQQALGQGPQFIFQYYEEEERQRGNFPDRFSGHQFPNYSSELNVNALLLGDSALYLCASSLAQGQGTEAFFGQGTRLTVV.

The chain is built from TRBV7-2 and TRBJ2-1, with TRBD2 identical over 9 bases. Germline V gene data show CDR1 as SGHTA and CDR2 as FQGNSA. The ends lost 2 bases at V and 7 bases at J; junction bases unmatched: 6. This CDR3 is built from 15 residues. The CDR3 bases are TGTGCCAGCAGCTTACAAGCGGGGGGCGGGAATGAGCAGTTCTTC. Its translation is CASSLQAGGGNEQFF.

The CDR3 loop is CASTLTGDIYEQYF. The CDR3 nucleotides are TGCGCCAGCACCTTGACAGGCGACATCTACGAGCAGTACTTC. The V gene is TRBV23-1, the J gene TRBJ2-7, with D possibly TRBD1 on 6 matching bases. TRBV23-1 is sorted into the ORF group, with uncertain function. The CDR3 runs to 14 residues. V was pared by 7 bases and J by 3 bases, with 16 bases between.

The chain joins TRBV15 to TRBJ2-1, with D perhaps TRBD1 (6 bases). Germline CDR1 is LNHNV and CDR2 is YYDKDF (reference sequence). The CDR3 length is 16 residues. V was shortened by 3 bases and J by 7 bases, with 19 bases between the two germline ends. The CDR3 nucleotides are TGTGCCACCAGCAGGGGGGCGAGTCTCGTAAGGAATGAGCAGTTCTTC. Translated: CATSRGASLVRNEQFF. The full variable domain, its missing parts supplied by reference TRBV15 and TRBJ2-1, is DAMVIQNPRYQVTQFGKPVTLSCSQTLNHNVMYWYQQKSSQAPKLLFHYYDKDFNNEADTPDNFQSRRPNTSFCFLDIRSPGLGDTAMYLCATSRGASLVRNEQFFGPGTRLTVL.

J is TRBJ2-7 and V is TRBV19; 12 bases line up with TRBD1. Germline V gene sequence: CDR1 LNHDA, CDR2 SQIVND (reference sequence). J gave up 3 bases and V 7 bases, and 4 bases lay outside the gene matches. CDR3 length: 14 residues. CDR3 DNA sequence: TGTGCCAGTAAGCGGGACAGGGGGCGCTACGAGCAGTACTTC. Translating it yields CASKRDRGRYEQYF.

The chain links TRBV6-5 to TRBJ1-2; tentatively, D is TRBD1 (6 bases). Germline V gives CDR1 MNHEY, CDR2 SVGAGI. V gave up 5 bases and J gave up 4 bases, with 11 bases separating them. The CDR3 extends over 13 amino acids. The CDR3 DNA sequence: TGTGCCAGCAGTCCAGTGACAGGCTATGGCTACACCTTC. Translating it yields CASSPVTGYGYTF.

The chain combines TRBV5-1 with TRBJ1-1, with D perhaps matching TRBD1 (6 bases). With 5 bases removed from V and 5 bases from J, the gap between germline ends came to 13 bases. Per germline, CDR1 SGHRS and CDR2 YFSETQ. This CDR3 region has 13 residues. The CDR3 loop is CASSYRESTEAFF. DNA for the CDR3: TGCGCCAGCAGTTACAGGGAAAGTACTGAAGCTTTCTTT.

The V and J genes are TRBV5-1 and TRBJ2-3; the D is unclear. Germline V gives CDR1 SGHRS, CDR2 YFSETQ. V gave up 4 bases and J gave up 4 bases, with 7 bases separating them. There are 12 residues in the CDR3. CDR3 nucleotides: TGCGCCAGCAGCAGATTAGCAGATACGCAGTATTTT. Encoded protein: CASSRLADTQYF.

The rearrangement links TRBV30 to TRBJ1-1, with D perhaps TRBD1 (5 bases). V was shortened by 2 bases and J by 1 base, with 14 bases between the two germline ends. Looked up from germline, CDR1 is GTSNPN and CDR2 is SVGIG (reference sequence). The CDR3 consists of 15 residues. The CDR3 loop is CAWSQFDRSNTEAFF. CDR3 nucleotides: TGTGCCTGGAGTCAATTTGACAGATCGAACACTGAAGCTTTCTTT.

The V gene is TRBV7-3, the J gene TRBJ2-2; TRBD2 agrees at 12 bases. V was pared by 5 bases and J by 5 bases, with 12 bases of the junction left unmatched. Germline V gene lookup returns CDR1 SGHTA and CDR2 FQGTGA. This CDR3 comprises 18 residues. The CDR3 nucleotides read TGTGCCAGCAGCCCAGGACTAGCGGGGACGGCCGGAACCGGGGAGCTGTTTTTT. Its protein product is CASSPGLAGTAGTGELFF.

The chain joins TRBV19 to TRBJ1-2; 8 bases are shared with TRBD1. Germline-derived CDR1 and CDR2 are LNHDA and SQIVND (reference sequence). There are 13 residues in the CDR3. J was trimmed by 7 bases and V by 9 bases; bases with no gene match: 10. CDR3 region: CARVPDRAGGYTF. As DNA, the CDR3 is TGTGCCAGAGTCCCGGACAGGGCAGGTGGCTACACCTTC.

The genes are TRBV5-1 and TRBJ1-2; D is uncertain. This CDR3 spans 13 amino acids. V was pared by 2 bases and J by 5 bases, with 10 bases between. Germline-derived CDR1 and CDR2 are SGHRS and YFSETQ. As DNA, the CDR3 is TGCGCCAGCAGCTTAGTGCAGAATTATGGCTACACCTTC. This translates into CASSLVQNYGYTF.

The V call is TRBV12-3 or TRBV12-4, the J call TRBJ1-3, with D maybe TRBD1 (6 bases). The CDR3 contains 13 residues. V was clipped by 7 bases and J by 10 bases, with 17 bases between them. The CDR3 reads CASMERDKRTIYF. The CDR3 DNA reads TGTGCCAGCATGGAACGGGACAAAAGGACCATATATTTT.

This rearrangement joins TRBV18 to TRBJ1-6, with a weak D call TRBD1 (6 bases). Trimming shortened V by 3 bases and J by 7 bases, and 10 bases separated the two germline ends. CDR3 size: 14 residues. CDR1 KGHSH and CDR2 LQKENI come from the germline V gene. This CDR3 is CASSPRGYNSPLHF. CDR3 in DNA: TGTGCCAGCTCACCCAGGGGATACAATTCACCCCTCCACTTT.

The chain uses TRBV9 and TRBJ1-3, with 9 positions matching TRBD1. Germline V gene sequence: CDR1 SGDLS, CDR2 YYNGEE. This CDR3 has 15 residues. V trimming: 3 bases; J trimming: 4 bases; junction bases outside the gene matches: 5. CDR3: CASSAQGAAGNTIYF. The CDR3 region has the DNA TGTGCCAGCAGCGCACAGGGGGCCGCGGGAAACACCATATATTTT.

The chain recombines TRBV7-9 with TRBJ2-2, with 7 positions matching TRBD2. J gave up 2 bases and V 6 bases, and 3 bases lay outside the gene matches. The germline gives CDR1 SEHNR, CDR2 FQNEAQ (reference sequence). The CDR3 runs to 14 residues. Written as DNA, the CDR3 is TGTGCCAGCAGACTAGCGCAAAACACCGGGGAGCTGTTTTTT. It translates to CASRLAQNTGELFF.

The chain employs TRBV11-2 and TRBJ2-3; 8 bases agree with TRBD2. Losses at the gene ends were 3 bases for V and 3 bases for J; bases not matched to a gene: 5. The CDR3 extends over 15 amino acids. Germline CDR1 reads SGHAT; CDR2 reads FQNNGV. The DNA for the CDR3 is TGTGCCAGCAGCTTCACGGGAGGGCAGACAGATACGCAGTATTTT. It encodes CASSFTGGQTDTQYF. The entire variable domain, with the rest obtained from reference TRBV11-2 and TRBJ2-3, is as follows: EAGVAQSPRYKIIEKRQSVAFWCNPISGHATLYWYQQILGQGPKLLIQFQNNGVVDDSQLPKDRFSAERLKGVDSTLKIQPAKLEDSAVYLCASSFTGGQTDTQYFGPGTRLTVL.

The genes are TRBV6-1 and TRBJ1-4; tentative D call: TRBD1 (6 bases). The germline V gene encodes CDR1 MNHNS and CDR2 SASEGT. CDR3 size: 17 residues. Trimming took 2 bases from V and 4 from J, leaving 17 bases between them. CDR3 protein: CASSELVRGGGNEKLFF. CDR3 nucleotide sequence: TGTGCCAGCAGTGAACTAGTAAGAGGGGGTGGTAATGAAAAACTGTTTTTT.

The chain is built from TRBV5-4 and TRBJ2-1; TRBD2 matches 8 bases. V was clipped by 5 bases and J by 0 bases; unmatched bases: 10. This CDR3 contains 17 residues. Germline CDR1 SGHNT, CDR2 YYREEE (reference sequence). CDR3 residues: CASSPTSAVSSYNEQFF. For the CDR3, the DNA is TGTGCCAGCAGTCCGACTAGCGCAGTGAGCTCCTACAATGAGCAGTTCTTC.

The genes are TRBV19 and TRBJ2-7; 12 bases map to TRBD1. The CDR3 has 15 residues. The V gene's germline CDR1 is LNHDA and CDR2 SQIVND (reference sequence). Unmatched junction bases numbered 7, after V lost 4 bases and J lost 6 bases. The CDR3 DNA follows: TGTGCCAGTAGTAACACCGGGACAGGGGGCTCCGAGCAGTACTTC. This translates into CASSNTGTGGSEQYF. Using reference TRBV19 and TRBJ2-7 for the parts outside the CDR3, the full variable domain is DGGITQSPKYLFRKEGQNVTLSCEQNLNHDAMYWYRQDPGQGLRLIYYSQIVNDFQKGDIAEGYSVSREKKESFPLTVTSAQKNPTAFYLCASSNTGTGGSEQYFGPGTRLTVT.

This sequence joins TRBV6-5 and TRBJ2-7; D possibly corresponds to TRBD1 (6 bases). V dropped 6 bases and J dropped 4 bases, with 13 bases sitting between them. The CDR3 spans 13 residues. Germline-derived CDR1 and CDR2 are MNHEY and SVGAGI. As DNA, the CDR3 is TGTGCCAGCAGGCCCACAGGGAGATACGAGCAGTACTTC. Translated: CASRPTGRYEQYF.